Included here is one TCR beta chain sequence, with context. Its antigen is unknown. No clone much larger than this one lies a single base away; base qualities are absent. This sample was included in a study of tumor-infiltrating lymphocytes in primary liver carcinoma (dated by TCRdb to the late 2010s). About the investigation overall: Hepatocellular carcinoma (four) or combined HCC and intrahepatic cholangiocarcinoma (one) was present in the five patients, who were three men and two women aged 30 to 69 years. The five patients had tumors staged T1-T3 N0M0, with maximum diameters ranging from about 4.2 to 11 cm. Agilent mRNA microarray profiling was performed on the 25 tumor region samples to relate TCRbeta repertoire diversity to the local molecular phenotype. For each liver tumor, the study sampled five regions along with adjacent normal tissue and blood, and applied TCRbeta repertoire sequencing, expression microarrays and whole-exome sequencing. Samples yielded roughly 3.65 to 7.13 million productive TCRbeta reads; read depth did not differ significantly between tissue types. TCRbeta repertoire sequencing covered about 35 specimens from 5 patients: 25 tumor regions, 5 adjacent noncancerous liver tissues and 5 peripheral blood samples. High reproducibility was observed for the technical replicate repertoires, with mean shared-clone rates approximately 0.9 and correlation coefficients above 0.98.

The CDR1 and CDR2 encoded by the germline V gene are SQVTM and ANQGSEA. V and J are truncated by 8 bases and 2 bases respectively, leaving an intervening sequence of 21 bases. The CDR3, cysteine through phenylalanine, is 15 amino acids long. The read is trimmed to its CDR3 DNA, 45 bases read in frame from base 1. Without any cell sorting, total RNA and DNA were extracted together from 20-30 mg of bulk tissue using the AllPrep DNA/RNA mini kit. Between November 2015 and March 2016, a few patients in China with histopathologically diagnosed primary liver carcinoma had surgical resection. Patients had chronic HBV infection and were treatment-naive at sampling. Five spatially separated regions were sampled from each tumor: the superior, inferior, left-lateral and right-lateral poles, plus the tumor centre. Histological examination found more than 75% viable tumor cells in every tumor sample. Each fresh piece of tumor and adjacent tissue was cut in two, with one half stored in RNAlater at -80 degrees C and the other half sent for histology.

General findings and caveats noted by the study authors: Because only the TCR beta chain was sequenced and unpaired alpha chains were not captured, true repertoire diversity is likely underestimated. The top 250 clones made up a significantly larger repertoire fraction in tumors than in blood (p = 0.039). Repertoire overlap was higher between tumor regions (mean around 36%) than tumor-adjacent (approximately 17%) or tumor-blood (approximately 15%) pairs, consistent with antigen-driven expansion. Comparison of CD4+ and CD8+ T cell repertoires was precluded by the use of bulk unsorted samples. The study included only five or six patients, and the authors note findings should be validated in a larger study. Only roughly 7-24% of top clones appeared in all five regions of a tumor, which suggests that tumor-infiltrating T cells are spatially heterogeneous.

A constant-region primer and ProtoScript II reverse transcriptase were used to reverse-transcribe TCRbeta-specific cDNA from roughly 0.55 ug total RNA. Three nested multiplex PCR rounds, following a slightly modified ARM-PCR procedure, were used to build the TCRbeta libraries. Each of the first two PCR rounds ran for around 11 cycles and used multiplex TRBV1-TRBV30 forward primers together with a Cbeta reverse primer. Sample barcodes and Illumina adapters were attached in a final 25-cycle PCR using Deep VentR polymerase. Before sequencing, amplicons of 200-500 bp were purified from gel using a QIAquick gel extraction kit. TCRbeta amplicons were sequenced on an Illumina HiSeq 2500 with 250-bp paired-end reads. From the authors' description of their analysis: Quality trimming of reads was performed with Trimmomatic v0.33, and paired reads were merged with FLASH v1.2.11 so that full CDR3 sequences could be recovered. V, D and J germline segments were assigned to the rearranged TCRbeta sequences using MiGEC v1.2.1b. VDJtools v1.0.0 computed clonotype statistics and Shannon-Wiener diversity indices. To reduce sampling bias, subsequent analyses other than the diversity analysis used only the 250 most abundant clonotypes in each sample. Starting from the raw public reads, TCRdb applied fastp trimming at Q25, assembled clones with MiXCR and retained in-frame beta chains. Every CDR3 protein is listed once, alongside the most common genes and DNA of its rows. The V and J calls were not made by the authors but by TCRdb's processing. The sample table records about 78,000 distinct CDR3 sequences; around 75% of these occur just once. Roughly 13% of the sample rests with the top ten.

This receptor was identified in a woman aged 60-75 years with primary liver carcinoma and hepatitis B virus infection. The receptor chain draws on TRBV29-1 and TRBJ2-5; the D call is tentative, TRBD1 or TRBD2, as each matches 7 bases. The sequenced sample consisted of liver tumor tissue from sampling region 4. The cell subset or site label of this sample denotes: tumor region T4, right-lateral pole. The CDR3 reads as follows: CSLGGATGEQETQYF. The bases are TGCAGCCTTGGGGGGGCTACAGGGGAACAAGAGACCCAGTACTTC.